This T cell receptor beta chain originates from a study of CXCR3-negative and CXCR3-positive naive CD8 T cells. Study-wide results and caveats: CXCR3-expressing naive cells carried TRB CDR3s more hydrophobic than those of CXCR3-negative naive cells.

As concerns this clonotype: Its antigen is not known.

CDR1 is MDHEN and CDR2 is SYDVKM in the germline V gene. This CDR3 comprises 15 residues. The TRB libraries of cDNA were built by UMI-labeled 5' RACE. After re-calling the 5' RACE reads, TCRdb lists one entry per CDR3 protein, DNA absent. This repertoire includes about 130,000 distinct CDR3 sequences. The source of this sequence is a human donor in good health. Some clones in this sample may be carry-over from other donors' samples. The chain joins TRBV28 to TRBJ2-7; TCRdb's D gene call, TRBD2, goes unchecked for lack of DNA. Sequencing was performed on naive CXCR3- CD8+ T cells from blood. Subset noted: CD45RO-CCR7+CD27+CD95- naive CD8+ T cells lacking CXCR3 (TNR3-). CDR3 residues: CASSYRGVAGGEQYF.